This T cell receptor beta chain derives from a study of cytomegalovirus exposure and HLA in healthy donors. About this clone itself: Its matching antigen is unknown.

Notes on the study in general: The tendency of first-cohort TCR clusters to co-occur in the roughly 130 validation repertoires emerged from a later analysis. Reported results showed that the classifier diagnosed cytomegalovirus status with high specificity and sensitivity. Confirmation in vitro established that a few CMV-associated chains were specific for CMV antigens.

Some clones are missing from TCRdb's copy, which holds only in-frame ones; the method was immunoSEQ multiplex PCR. The sample records 150,000 to 180,000 clones, approximately 86% being singletons. This CDR3 is 14 amino acids long. Per germline, CDR1 MNHEY and CDR2 SMNVEV (reference sequence). V lost 4 bases and J 2 bases, leaving 11 bases between the germline ends. V gene TRBV27 combines with J gene TRBJ2-5, with no clear D. The source material was PBMCs. This TCR was sampled from a man younger than 30 in good health and CMV-seropositive. CDR3 DNA sequence: TGTGCCAGCAGTTCTTACTTAGATCAAGAGACCCAGTACTTC. Protein product: CASSSYLDQETQYF.